One and the same sample provided the 24 T cell receptor beta chains below, sequenced in a study of somatic mutations in cytotoxic T cells in rheumatoid arthritis. Clones were read by immunoSEQ multiplex PCR, and TCRdb kept only the in-frame ones, dropping some. This table has 15,000 to 20,000 clones, 73% appearing once. What was sequenced was CD8+ T cells sorted from blood. The receptors shown here come from a woman aged 55 to 70 in good health.

The rearrangement links TRBV6-5 to TRBJ1-2; TRBD1 is a possible D gene (6 bases). V was pared by 2 bases and J by 0 bases, with 13 bases between. Per the germline V gene, CDR1 is MNHEY and CDR2 is SVGAGI. This CDR3 is 16 amino acids long. The CDR3 is CASSYTPGTSNYGYTF. DNA of the CDR3: TGTGCCAGCAGTTACACCCCCGGGACATCTAACTATGGCTACACCTTC.

This chain links TRBV6-5 with TRBJ1-1; D is perhaps TRBD1 (6 bases). The CDR3 totals 14 residues. Between the trimmed V and J ends, which lost 4 bases and 1 base, there was a span of 10 bases. CDR1 and CDR2 from the germline V gene are MNHEY and SVGAGI. The chain's CDR3 is CASSSVTGNTEAFF. CDR3 in DNA: TGTGCCAGCAGTTCCGTGACAGGGAACACTGAAGCTTTCTTT.

This clone occurred once. V gene TRBV14 combines with J gene TRBJ2-7, with D possibly matching TRBD1 (5 bases). Germline V gives CDR1 SGHDN, CDR2 FVKESK. This CDR3 comprises 13 residues. V was pared by 1 base and J by 5 bases, with 9 bases between. The CDR3 bases are TGTGCCAGCAGCCAAGGGGGCCAGCACGAGCAGTACTTC. Its translation is CASSQGGQHEQYF. The variable domain in full, with the rest retrieved from reference TRBV14 and TRBJ2-7, is EAGVTQFPSHSVIEKGQTVTLRCDPISGHDNLYWYRRVMGKEIKFLLHFVKESKQDESGMPNNRFLAERTGGTYSTLKVQPAELEDSGVYFCASSQGGQHEQYFGPGTRLTVT.

V usage is TRBV19 and J usage is TRBJ1-5, with D unresolved. Trimming left V 3 bases short and J 3 bases short, with 9 bases between. The CDR3 is 14 residues long. CDR1 and CDR2 from the germline V gene are LNHDA and SQIVND (reference sequence). Written as DNA, the CDR3 is TGTGCCAGTAGTATTTATCGGCTCAATCAGCCCCAGCATTTT. Protein product: CASSIYRLNQPQHF.

The V call is TRBV5-5, the J call TRBJ1-3, with 10 bases lining up with TRBD1. Germline trimming cut 3 bases from V and 0 bases from J; bases unmatched to any gene: 0. From germline, CDR1 is SGHKS and CDR2 YYEKEE (reference sequence). This CDR3 contains 15 residues. DNA of the CDR3: TGTGCCAGCAGCTGGGACAGGGGCTCTGGAAACACCATATATTTT. Translation gives CASSWDRGSGNTIYF.

This sequence joins TRBV4-1 and TRBJ2-2; D might be TRBD2 (6 bases). The V end was cut by 0 bases, the J end by 3 bases, with 11 bases between. Germline loops: CDR1 MGHRA, CDR2 YSYEKL. The CDR3 covers 16 residues. The CDR3 spells CASSQEGDSYTGELFF. The CDR3 nucleotides are TGCGCCAGCAGCCAAGAGGGGGACTCCTACACCGGGGAGCTGTTTTTT.

This chain joins TRBV30 and TRBJ2-5; 10 bases are shared with TRBD1. This CDR3 spans 15 amino acids. The V gene's germline CDR1 is GTSNPN and CDR2 SVGIG (reference sequence). V was pared by 1 base and J by 5 bases, with 7 bases of the junction left unmatched. CDR3 amino acids: CAWSATGGAWETQYF. The CDR3 bases are TGTGCCTGGAGTGCGACAGGGGGCGCCTGGGAGACCCAGTACTTC.

This sequence joins TRBV9 and TRBJ2-7; 7 bases are a match to TRBD1. The CDR3 sequence is 15 residues long. The germline V gene encodes CDR1 SGDLS and CDR2 YYNGEE. The ends lost 1 base at V and 7 bases at J; junction bases unmatched: 11. CDR3 region: CASSVNSGGVGEQYF. The CDR3 region has the DNA TGTGCCAGCAGCGTAAACTCAGGGGGAGTGGGAGAGCAGTACTTC.

This clone was seen a single time. V usage is TRBV4-1 and J usage is TRBJ2-5; D is uncertain. The CDR3 spans 11 residues. Germline loops: CDR1 MGHRA, CDR2 YSYEKL. V was trimmed by 1 base and J by 11 bases, leaving 8 bases between them. As DNA, the CDR3 is TGCGCCAGCAGCCAAGCCGAAGAGCAGTACTTC. This codes for CASSQAEEQYF.

The chain couples TRBV6-1 to TRBJ2-7, with 11 positions matching TRBD1. Per germline, CDR1 MNHNS and CDR2 SASEGT. The CDR3 is 15 residues long. The V gene end was trimmed by 4 bases and the J gene end by 3 bases; junction bases not matched to a gene: 5. The CDR3 loop reads CASSGGQGVHYEQYF. The CDR3 DNA follows: TGTGCCAGCAGTGGGGGACAGGGGGTCCACTACGAGCAGTACTTC.

By sample fraction, this clone is medium-sized (0.01 to 0.1%). The rearrangement links TRBV6-1 to TRBJ1-2; no clear D. Trimming removed 10 bases from V and 4 bases from J, with 10 bases in between. The CDR3 runs to 11 residues. Germline values: CDR1 MNHNS, CDR2 SASEGT. CDR3 nucleotides: TGTGCCACTCTGCCAGGCTATGGCTACACCTTC. Translating gives CATLPGYGYTF.

The J gene is TRBJ2-5, the V gene TRBV6-5; D gene ambiguous. The J call is uncertain, as TRBJ2-7 better fits the DNA end. Germline V gives CDR1 MNHEY, CDR2 SVGAGI. CDR3 size: 14 residues. The CDR3 loop is CASKGTGPSYEQYF. DNA of the CDR3: TGTGCCAGCAAGGGAACCGGGCCCTCCTACGAGCAGTACTTC.

This rearrangement joins TRBV11-2 to TRBJ1-1; 8 nucleotides line up with TRBD1. The CDR3 has 14 amino acids. Germline V gene lookup returns CDR1 SGHAT and CDR2 FQNNGV. With 2 bases clipped from V and 6 bases from J, the junction kept 5 bases outside the gene matches. This CDR3 reads CASSLNLQGAEAFF. The CDR3 DNA is TGTGCCAGCAGCTTAAACCTACAGGGGGCTGAAGCTTTCTTT. The complete variable domain, with remaining parts taken from reference TRBV11-2 and TRBJ1-1, reads EAGVAQSPRYKIIEKRQSVAFWCNPISGHATLYWYQQILGQGPKLLIQFQNNGVVDDSQLPKDRFSAERLKGVDSTLKIQPAKLEDSAVYLCASSLNLQGAEAFFGQGTRLTVV.

This chain connects TRBV6-6 to TRBJ1-5; tentatively, D is TRBD1 (6 bases). The V end was cut by 5 bases, the J end by 2 bases, with 10 bases between. CDR1 and CDR2 (germline): MNHNY, SVGAGI (reference sequence). The CDR3 is 14 amino acids. The CDR3 region has the DNA TGTGCCAGCAGTACACAGGGTGGCAATCAGCCCCAGCATTTT. It codes for CASSTQGGNQPQHF.

This chain links TRBV15 with TRBJ2-7, with 8 nucleotides matching TRBD2. Germline-derived CDR1 and CDR2 are LNHNV and YYDKDF (reference sequence). CDR3 size: 14 residues. With V trimmed by 3 bases and J by 5 bases, 6 bases remained unmatched. The CDR3 nucleotides read TGTGCCACCAGCAGTCGACGGGGGGGGAACGAGCAGTACTTC. Encoded protein: CATSSRRGGNEQYF.

The chain employs TRBV10-1 and TRBJ1-1; D perhaps matches TRBD1 (6 bases). Trimming pared 6 bases from V and 7 bases from J, leaving 15 bases between. CDR1 is WNHNN and CDR2 is SYGVQD in the germline V gene (reference sequence). CDR3 length equals 13 residues. The DNA for the CDR3 is TGCGCCAGCAGCCCGGGTGGGGGCGGTGAAGCTTTCTTT. It translates to CASSPGGGGEAFF.

About this clone itself: The sample holds other DNA sequences that translate to the same CDR3. V is TRBV6-1 and J is TRBJ2-7; TRBD2 might be the D (5 bases). Germline CDR1 MNHNS, CDR2 SASEGT. V lost 1 base to trimming and J lost 7 bases, with 11 bases between them. The CDR3 covers 13 residues. The CDR3: CASSEGFRDEQYF. CDR3 coding DNA: TGTGCCAGCAGTGAAGGCTTCCGGGATGAGCAGTACTTC.

This rearrangement joins TRBV30 to TRBJ2-1; the match to TRBD2 covers 11 bases. Germline CDR1 reads GTSNPN; CDR2 reads SVGIG (reference sequence). The junction had 8 bases not matched to a gene; V was cut back by 5 bases and J by 8 bases. There are 14 residues in the CDR3. DNA of the CDR3: TGTGCCTGGGCCGGGACTAGCGGTGCAGATGAGCAGTTCTTC. Translating gives CAWAGTSGADEQFF. The whole variable domain, filled in from reference TRBV30 and TRBJ2-1, reads SQTIHQWPATLVQPVGSPLSLECTVEGTSNPNLYWYRQAAGRGLQLLFYSVGIGQISSEVPQNLSASRPQDRQFILSSKKLLLSDSGFYLCAWAGTSGADEQFFGPGTRLTVL.

For this clone: Other nucleotide sequences from this sample produce the same CDR3. The rearrangement joins TRBV19 to TRBJ2-7, with D tentatively TRBD1 or TRBD2 (5 bases each). In germline, CDR1 is LNHDA, CDR2 SQIVND (reference sequence). V lost 6 bases and J 6 bases, leaving 15 bases between the germline ends. This CDR3 comprises 13 residues. CDR3 loop: CASSSQSGAEQYF. The CDR3 region has the DNA TGTGCCAGTAGCTCCCAGTCCGGGGCCGAGCAGTACTTC.

This chain uses TRBV4-1 with TRBJ2-5, with TRBD2 identical over 7 bases. Matching the DNA end better, TRBJ2-7 makes the J call doubtful. The CDR3 runs 15 residues. From germline, CDR1 is MGHRA and CDR2 YSYEKL. In nucleotides, the CDR3 is TGCGCCAGCAGCCAAGATCTAGGACTAGCCTACGAGCAGTACTTC. Residues: CASSQDLGLAYEQYF.

Written as DNA, the CDR3 is TGTGCCAGCAGCTTCCGGGACCGGGACAGGGGTTCACCCCTCCACTTT. It translates to CASSFRDRDRGSPLHF. The J gene is TRBJ1-6, the V gene TRBV11-2, with 10 bases lining up with TRBD1. V trimming: 3 bases; J trimming: 9 bases; junction bases outside the gene matches: 8. From germline, CDR1 is SGHAT and CDR2 FQNNGV. This CDR3 is 16 amino acids long.

This clone occurred once. This rearrangement joins TRBV5-8 to TRBJ2-7, with no clear D. The germline V gene encodes CDR1 SGHTS and CDR2 YDEGEE. The germline V and J ends were trimmed by 2 bases and 4 bases, with 7 bases remaining between them. This CDR3 spans 12 amino acids. CDR3 in amino acids: CASSFSGYEQYF. The CDR3 nucleotides read TGTGCCAGCAGCTTTTCCGGGTACGAGCAGTACTTC.

V is TRBV2 and J is TRBJ2-7, with D possibly being TRBD1 or TRBD2 (5 bases each). The V end lost 1 base, the J end lost 2 bases, and 12 bases lay between the germline ends. The CDR3 sequence is 15 residues long. Germline CDR1 is SNHLY and CDR2 is FYNNEI. CDR3 DNA: TGTGCCAGCAGTGAAGGGGGACGGGCAACCTACGAGCAGTACTTC. It codes for CASSEGGRATYEQYF. The complete variable domain, with remaining parts taken from reference TRBV2 and TRBJ2-7, reads EPEVTQTPSHQVTQMGQEVILRCVPISNHLYFYWYRQILGQKVEFLVSFYNNEISEKSEIFDDQFSVERPDGSNFTLKIRSTKLEDSAMYFCASSEGGRATYEQYFGPGTRLTVT.

CDR3: CASSLGLTGPNTEAFF. CDR3 in DNA: TGCGCCAGCAGCTTGGGGTTGACAGGGCCGAACACTGAAGCTTTCTTT. The chain is built from TRBV5-1 and TRBJ1-1, with 7 nucleotides matching TRBD1. From germline, CDR1 is SGHRS and CDR2 YFSETQ. Trimming at V came to 0 bases and at J to 1 base, leaving 6 bases not matched to a gene. This CDR3 has 16 amino acids.